This T cell receptor (beta chain) was identified during a study of T cells after posttransplantation cyclophosphamide. General study points: Donor-recipient repertoire similarity was low at 1-2 months, rising over year one.

Assay used: immunoSEQ multiplex PCR; TCRdb lists only in-frame clones, some missing. The sample contains tens of thousands of clones, 86% of which appear only once. Concerning this clone: Antigen: not known.

The CDR3 is 13 residues long. J gave up 2 bases and V 5 bases, and 1 base lay outside the gene matches. Germline CDR1 reads GTSNPN; CDR2 reads SVGIG (reference sequence). Input material: PBMCs. This TCR came from a young man with a blood cancer, CMV-positive, and with a related stem cell donor. This chain connects TRBV30 to TRBJ2-5; TRBD2 agrees at 11 bases. As DNA, the CDR3 is TGTGCCTGGGGGACTAGCGGACAAGAGACCCAGTACTTC. Encoded protein: CAWGTSGQETQYF.